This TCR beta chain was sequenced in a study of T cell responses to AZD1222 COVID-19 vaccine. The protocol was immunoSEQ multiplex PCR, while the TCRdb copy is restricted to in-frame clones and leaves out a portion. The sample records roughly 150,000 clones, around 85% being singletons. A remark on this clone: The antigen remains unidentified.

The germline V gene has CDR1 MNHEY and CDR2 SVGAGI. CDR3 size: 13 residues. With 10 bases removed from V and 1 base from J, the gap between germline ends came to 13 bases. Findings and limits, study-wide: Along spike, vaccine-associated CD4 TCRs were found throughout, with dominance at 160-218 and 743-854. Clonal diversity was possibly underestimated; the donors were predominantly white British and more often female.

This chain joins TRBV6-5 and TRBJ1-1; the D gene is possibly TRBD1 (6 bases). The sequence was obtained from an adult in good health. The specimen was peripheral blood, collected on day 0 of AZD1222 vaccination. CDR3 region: CAIAWTENTEAFF. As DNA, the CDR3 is TGTGCCATCGCCTGGACAGAGAACACTGAAGCTTTCTTT.